Each of the 22 T cell receptor beta chains below was sequenced from the same sample in a study of T cells expressing NK-cell markers. TCRdb reprocessed the 5' RACE reads and keeps a single row for each CDR3 protein, giving no DNA. The sample totals 250,000 to 300,000 distinct CDR3 sequences. Material for sequencing was blood T cells: a sorted CD56 or NKG2C T cell subset, CD4+ or CD8+ T cells, or bulk PBMC T cells (not recorded which). The receptor source for this set is a man aged 18 to 29 in good health.

The chain recombines TRBV29-1 with TRBJ2-7; TCRdb proposes TRBD2, but this gene call is untestable without DNA. This CDR3 has 14 amino acids. The germline V gene has CDR1 SQVTM and CDR2 ANQGSEA. CDR3 amino acids: CSANREGVSYEQYF.

The gene calls are TRBV5-1 and TRBJ2-3; TCRdb's assignment of TRBD1 cannot be checked, as there is no DNA. The CDR3 is 15 residues long. Germline CDR1 and CDR2: SGHRS and YFSETQ. The CDR3 region is CASSQGQVSTDTQYF.

The chain employs TRBV20-1 and TRBJ2-7; the TRBD1 assignment by TCRdb is unverifiable without DNA. The CDR3 length is 15 residues. CDR1 DFQATT and CDR2 SNEGSKA come from the germline V gene (reference sequence). This CDR3 reads CSASPAPGFMDEQYF.

This chain uses TRBV20-1 with TRBJ1-1. Germline V gene data show CDR1 as DFQATT and CDR2 as SNEGSKA (reference sequence). This CDR3 region has 13 residues. CDR3 residues: CSAHPDLRAEAFF.

This chain uses TRBV12-3 or TRBV12-4 with TRBJ2-1; the D call of TRBD1 rests on TCRdb alone, since no DNA is present to check it. The CDR3 sequence is 15 residues long. The CDR3 is CASSIYMTGDNEQFF.

The chain links TRBV12-3 or TRBV12-4 to TRBJ2-7; TCRdb's D call of TRBD2 is untestable without DNA. The CDR3 totals 14 residues. Here the CDR3 reads CASTDWAGGNEQYF.

The V gene is TRBV4-2, the J gene TRBJ2-7; the D gene TCRdb calls, TRBD1, cannot be checked with no DNA. CDR1 and CDR2 from the germline V gene are LGHNA and YNFKEQ. The CDR3 covers 16 residues. The CDR3 reads CASSQVSSIHPYEQYF.

The CDR3 sequence: CASGDLRAPGEQYF. The genes are TRBV28 and TRBJ2-7; the D call from TCRdb, TRBD1, cannot be confirmed without DNA. The CDR3 is 14 amino acids. Germline V gene sequence: CDR1 MDHEN, CDR2 SYDVKM.

This sequence joins TRBV7-9 and TRBJ2-7; there is no DNA to check the TCRdb D call of TRBD2. The germline CDR1 and CDR2 sequences are SEHNR and FQNEAQ (reference sequence). The CDR3 sequence is 14 residues long. Here the CDR3 reads CASGPARRLYEQYF.

This rearrangement joins TRBV11-2 to TRBJ2-2. In germline, CDR1 is SGHAT, CDR2 FQNNGV. The CDR3 loop spans 16 amino acids. CDR3: CASSLVWLADTGELFF.

This chain joins TRBV29-1 and TRBJ2-3. CDR1 is SQVTM and CDR2 is ANQGSEA in the germline V gene. CDR3 size: 14 residues. Here the CDR3 reads CSVEKRSSTDTQYF.

The chain employs TRBV7-3 and TRBJ1-2; there is no DNA to check the TCRdb D call of TRBD1. Germline CDR1 reads SGHTA; CDR2 reads FQGTGA. The CDR3 has 17 residues. The CDR3 loop reads CASSSTGDPAISNGYTF.

This chain joins TRBV12-3 or TRBV12-4 and TRBJ2-6; the TCRdb D gene call, TRBD1, has no DNA to confirm it. The CDR3 runs to 14 residues. CDR3 region: CAITPAGGANVLTF.

The genes are TRBV5-1 and TRBJ1-1; absent DNA, TCRdb's TRBD1 call cannot be checked. Germline assignment: CDR1 SGHRS and CDR2 YFSETQ. The CDR3 loop spans 14 amino acids. CDR3 sequence: CASSPRQGAEGAFF.

The V and J genes are TRBV19 and TRBJ2-5; as DNA is missing, the TRBD1 call by TCRdb cannot be tested. The CDR3 is 15 amino acids. Per the germline V gene, CDR1 is LNHDA and CDR2 is SQIVND (reference sequence). CDR3 in amino acids: CASSIHRARQETQYF.

The chain employs TRBV12-3 or TRBV12-4 and TRBJ2-7; TCRdb designates TRBD1, a call that cannot be tested without DNA. This CDR3 spans 14 amino acids. The CDR3 is CASSLIRGVDEQYF.

The rearrangement joins TRBV20-1 to TRBJ1-3; TCRdb names TRBD1, which stays unverified in the absence of DNA. The CDR3 runs 14 residues. The germline gives CDR1 DFQATT, CDR2 SNEGSKA (reference sequence). The CDR3 sequence: CSASRAGTRNTIYF.

The chain carries TRBV12-3 or TRBV12-4 and TRBJ1-3; TCRdb returns TRBD1, unconfirmable since there is no DNA. The CDR3 loop spans 16 amino acids. CDR3 amino acids: CASSLGIRGVGNTIYF.

The chain carries TRBV3-1 and TRBJ2-3; TCRdb's D call of TRBD2 is untestable without DNA. Germline CDR1 reads LGHDT; CDR2 reads YNNKEL (reference sequence). This CDR3 contains 17 residues. The CDR3: CASSQDSSGRRVDTQYF.

The chain combines TRBV12-3 or TRBV12-4 with TRBJ2-1. This CDR3 comprises 13 residues. The CDR3 reads CASSFSGYNEQFF.

The chain uses TRBV12-3 or TRBV12-4 and TRBJ1-1. The CDR3 sequence is 16 residues long. CDR3 sequence: CASSLPLGSRKAEAFF.

The chain uses TRBV2 and TRBJ1-6; TCRdb selects TRBD1, and the lack of DNA leaves this call unchecked. This CDR3 comprises 15 residues. Germline CDR1 and CDR2: SNHLY and FYNNEI. CDR3 sequence reads: CASSNNPGPQSPLHF.